This record concerns one T cell receptor beta chain sequence. Its antigen is undetermined. These data belong to a study of T cells in Graves' hyperthyroidism and ophthalmopathy. General study findings and limits: Most thyroid clonotypes expanded above 0.001 were also detected in blood. Model-based prediction identified ophthalmopathy a median about 6.8 months prior to its onset.

TCR beta CDR3 regions were amplified from RNA. A set of HTBI primers served as the primers for a first-round RT-PCR of the TCR CDR3. TCRdb ran MiXCR on the multiplex PCR reads and lists one entry per CDR3 protein. The table records 550,000 to 650,000 distinct CDR3 sequences, approximately 14% of them present only once. Germline CDR1 SNHLY, CDR2 FYNNEI. V lost 6 bases, J lost 4 bases, and 15 bases lay in between. This CDR3 is 14 amino acids long. The sequence came from a woman aged 40-49 years with Graves' hyperthyroidism. The chain combines TRBV2 with TRBJ1-1; TRBD1 is a possible D gene (6 bases). Sequencing used blood. The CDR3 here is CASSQGWVSTEAFF. The CDR3 coding sequence is TGTGCCAGCAGCCAGGGGTGGGTGAGCACTGAAGCTTTCTTT. The whole variable domain, remainder taken from reference TRBV2 and TRBJ1-1, is EPEVTQTPSHQVTQMGQEVILRCVPISNHLYFYWYRQILGQKVEFLVSFYNNEISEKSEIFDDQFSVERPDGSNFTLKIRSTKLEDSAMYFCASSQGWVSTEAFFGQGTRLTVV.